The 17 T cell receptor beta chains in this list originate from one sample, sequenced in a study of blood T cell repertoires in COVID-19. Sequenced by immunoSEQ multiplex PCR; TCRdb stores in-frame clones only, minus some. The table shows some 330,000 clones, with roughly four fifths occurring only once. Sequencing was performed on PBMCs or T cells enriched from blood (not recorded which). The receptors come from a woman aged 50 to 60 who had recovered from COVID-19.

The chain links TRBV30 to TRBJ2-1, with no clear D. The germline gives CDR1 GTSNPN, CDR2 SVGIG (reference sequence). This CDR3 comprises 14 residues. Trimming shortened V by 4 bases and J by 0 bases, and 10 bases separated the two germline ends. CDR3 region: CAWNGYHSYNEQFF. CDR3 nucleotide sequence: TGTGCCTGGAACGGGTACCACTCCTACAATGAGCAGTTCTTC.

The chain recombines TRBV6-5 with TRBJ1-2; no firm D call. Per germline, CDR1 MNHEY and CDR2 SVGAGI. The CDR3 covers 15 residues. V lost 2 bases and J lost 0, with 10 bases in between. CDR3 sequence: CASSYAAGSNYGYTF. CDR3 DNA sequence: TGTGCCAGCAGTTACGCAGCCGGGTCTAACTATGGCTACACCTTC.

This CDR3 is CASGPGTSGKETQYF. The CDR3, as DNA: TGTGCCAGCGGACCAGGGACTAGCGGGAAAGAGACCCAGTACTTC. The chain employs TRBV6-6 and TRBJ2-5; 13 bases line up with TRBD2. The germline V gene has CDR1 MNHNY and CDR2 SVGAGI (reference sequence). V dropped 8 bases and J dropped 3; count of bases not matched to a gene: 6. This CDR3 is built from 15 residues.

A few counts support this clone. V gene TRBV23-1 combines with J gene TRBJ2-7; maybe TRBD1 (5 bases). TRBV23-1 is filed as an ORF, its function uncertain. Trimming pared 0 bases from V and 2 bases from J, leaving 14 bases between. The CDR3 covers 16 residues. The CDR3 bases are TGCGCCAGCAGTCAATCTCCCCAGGGCTCTCCCTACGAGCAGTACTTC. This translates into CASSQSPQGSPYEQYF.

This chain connects TRBV11-3 to TRBJ2-7; D is perhaps TRBD2 (5 bases). This CDR3 region has 17 residues. V dropped 4 bases and J dropped 5 bases, with 24 bases sitting between them. In germline, CDR1 is SGHNT, CDR2 YENEEA. CDR3 sequence reads: CASSSGGRPLTGDEQYF. CDR3 nucleotides: TGTGCCAGCAGCTCCGGCGGGCGGCCCCTAACCGGGGACGAGCAGTACTTC.

The rearrangement links TRBV6-5 to TRBJ1-5, with 8 bases lining up with TRBD1. The CDR3 runs 15 residues. With V trimmed by 7 bases and J by 5 bases, 10 bases remained unmatched. Germline assignment: CDR1 MNHEY and CDR2 SVGAGI. CDR3 region: CASILDRGGDQPQHF. CDR3 nucleotides: TGTGCCAGCATTCTCGACAGGGGCGGTGATCAGCCCCAGCATTTT.

The chain uses TRBV7-9 and TRBJ2-1, with D possibly being TRBD2 (6 bases). The ends were cut back, 3 bases at V and 5 bases at J, with 8 bases in the middle. The CDR3 sequence is 13 residues long. CDR1 is SEHNR and CDR2 is FQNEAQ in the germline V gene (reference sequence). In DNA form, the CDR3 reads TGTGCCAGCAGCTTTTGGGGGGACAATGAGCAGTTCTTC. Translating gives CASSFWGDNEQFF.

This chain connects TRBV29-1 to TRBJ2-1; possibly TRBD1 for D (6 bases). The CDR3 consists of 11 residues. Trimming took off 4 bases at V and 13 bases at J, with 14 bases between the two ends. Germline-derived CDR1 and CDR2 are SQVTM and ANQGSEA. CDR3 in DNA: TGCAGCGTTGTAGGGGACATACCTCAGTTCTTC. Encoded protein: CSVVGDIPQFF.

The chain has TRBV11-2 and TRBJ1-1; tentatively, D is TRBD1 (5 bases). Germline lookup yields CDR1 SGHAT and CDR2 FQNNGV. The CDR3 loop spans 14 amino acids. V was pared by 2 bases and J by 6 bases, with 13 bases between. The DNA for the CDR3 is TGTGCCAGCAGCTTAAGTGGGACTGGGGCTGAAGCTTTCTTT. Its translation: CASSLSGTGAEAFF. Drawing the rest from reference TRBV11-2 and TRBJ1-1, the complete variable domain is EAGVAQSPRYKIIEKRQSVAFWCNPISGHATLYWYQQILGQGPKLLIQFQNNGVVDDSQLPKDRFSAERLKGVDSTLKIQPAKLEDSAVYLCASSLSGTGAEAFFGQGTRLTVV.

The V and J genes are TRBV19 and TRBJ2-1; 8 bases line up with TRBD2. The V gene's germline CDR1 is LNHDA and CDR2 SQIVND (reference sequence). CDR3 length: 14 residues. The junction had 2 bases not matched to a gene; V was cut back by 4 bases and J by 3 bases. Written as DNA, the CDR3 is TGTGCCAGTAGTAGCGGGAGGCACTACAATGAGCAGTTCTTC. Its protein product is CASSSGRHYNEQFF.

CDR3 coding DNA: TGTGCCTGGAAAGGCGGGAGTCCGAACGAGCAGTACTTC. This encodes CAWKGGSPNEQYF. The rearrangement links TRBV30 to TRBJ2-7; TRBD2 aligns across 7 bases. The V and J ends lost 4 bases and 5 bases, in that order; junction bases with no gene match: 8. Per germline, CDR1 GTSNPN and CDR2 SVGIG (reference sequence). This CDR3 contains 13 residues.

This chain joins TRBV4-1 and TRBJ2-7, with 7 bases that match TRBD1. There are 15 residues in the CDR3. With V trimmed by 1 base and J by 2 bases, 5 bases remained unmatched. CDR1 is MGHRA, CDR2 YSYEKL, per germline. CDR3 protein: CASSQGNTGAYEQYF. In nucleotides, the CDR3 is TGCGCCAGCAGCCAAGGGAATACAGGGGCCTACGAGCAGTACTTC.

The chain is built from TRBV20-1 and TRBJ1-4, with TRBD1 identical over 8 bases. J was trimmed by 7 bases and V by 6 bases; bases with no gene match: 4. This CDR3 has 12 amino acids. Germline assignment: CDR1 DFQATT and CDR2 SNEGSKA (reference sequence). The DNA of the CDR3 is TGCAGTGCCAGTGGACAGGGTGAAAAACTGTTTTTT. Translating gives CSASGQGEKLFF.

The V gene is TRBV30, the J gene TRBJ1-1, with a tentative D call TRBD1 (5 bases). The CDR3 runs 16 residues. The V gene lost 8 bases and the J gene lost 0 bases, with 22 bases spanning the gap. Germline values: CDR1 GTSNPN, CDR2 SVGIG (reference sequence). Written as DNA, the CDR3 is TGTGCCATTGGAGTTGGGGGAGGGCCGATGAACACTGAAGCTTTCTTT. It is translated as CAIGVGGGPMNTEAFF.

The chain combines TRBV3-1 (or the pseudogene TRBV3-2) with TRBJ1-1, with D uncertain. Germline values: CDR1 LGHDT, CDR2 YNNKEL (reference sequence). This CDR3 region has 15 residues. Trimming cost V 4 bases and J 0 bases, with 12 bases left between them. The CDR3 region has the DNA TGTGCCAGCAGCCGCGGTCTGGTTATGAACACTGAAGCTTTCTTT. As protein: CASSRGLVMNTEAFF.

This clone was seen a single time. The chain combines TRBV7-9 with TRBJ1-6; D may be TRBD1 (6 bases). CDR3 size: 16 residues. CDR1 is SEHNR, CDR2 FQNEAQ, per germline (reference sequence). V lost 5 bases and J 10 bases, leaving 21 bases between the germline ends. CDR3 region: CASSPSGTSFRSPLHF. The CDR3 region has the DNA TGTGCCAGCAGCCCGTCTGGGACATCTTTTCGCTCACCCCTCCACTTT. Full variable domain (missing parts from reference TRBV7-9 and TRBJ1-6): DTGVSQNPRHKITKRGQNVTFRCDPISEHNRLYWYRQTLGQGPEFLTYFQNEAQLEKSRLLSDRFSAERPKGSFSTLEIQRTEQGDSAMYLCASSPSGTSFRSPLHFGNGTRLTVT.

The rearrangement links TRBV10-3 to TRBJ1-4, with 10 nucleotides matching TRBD1. The CDR3 spans 16 residues. The V gene's germline CDR1 is ENHRY and CDR2 SYGVKD. The trim removed 10 bases at V and 8 bases at J, leaving 16 bases unmatched. The CDR3 region is CATSGTGDGLTEKLFF. The CDR3 DNA follows: TGTGCCACCTCCGGGACAGGGGACGGGTTGACGGAAAAACTGTTTTTT.